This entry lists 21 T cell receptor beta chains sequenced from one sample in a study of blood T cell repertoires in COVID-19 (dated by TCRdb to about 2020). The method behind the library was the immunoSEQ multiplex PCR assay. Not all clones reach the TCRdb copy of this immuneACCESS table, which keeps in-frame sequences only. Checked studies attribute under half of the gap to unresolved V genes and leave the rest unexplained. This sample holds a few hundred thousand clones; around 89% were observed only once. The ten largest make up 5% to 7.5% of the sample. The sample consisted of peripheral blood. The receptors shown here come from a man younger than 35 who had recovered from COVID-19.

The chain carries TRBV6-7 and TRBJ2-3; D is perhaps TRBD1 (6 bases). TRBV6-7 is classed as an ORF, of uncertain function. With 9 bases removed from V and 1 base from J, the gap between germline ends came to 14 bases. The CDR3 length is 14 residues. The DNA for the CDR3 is TGTGCCAGAGGGGGATCTCACGGCACAGATACGCAGTATTTT. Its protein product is CARGGSHGTDTQYF.

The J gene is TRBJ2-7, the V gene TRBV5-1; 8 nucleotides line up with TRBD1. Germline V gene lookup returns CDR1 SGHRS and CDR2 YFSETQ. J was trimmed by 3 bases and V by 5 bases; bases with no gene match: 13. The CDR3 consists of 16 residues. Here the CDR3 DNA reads TGCGCCAGCAGTCTTTCGATGGGGACAGGTATCTACGAGCAGTACTTC. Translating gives CASSLSMGTGIYEQYF.

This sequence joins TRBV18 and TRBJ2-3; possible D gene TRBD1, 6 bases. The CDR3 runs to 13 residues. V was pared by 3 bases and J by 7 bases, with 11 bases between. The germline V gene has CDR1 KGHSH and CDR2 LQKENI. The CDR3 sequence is CASSPTGTYTQYF. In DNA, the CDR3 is TGTGCCAGCTCACCCACAGGGACCTATACGCAGTATTTT.

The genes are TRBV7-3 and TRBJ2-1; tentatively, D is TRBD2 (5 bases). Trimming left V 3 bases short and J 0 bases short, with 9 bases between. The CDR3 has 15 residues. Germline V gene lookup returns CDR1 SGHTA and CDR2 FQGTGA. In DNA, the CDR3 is TGTGCCAGCAGCTTTTCTGGGAGCTCCTACAATGAGCAGTTCTTC. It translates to CASSFSGSSYNEQFF.

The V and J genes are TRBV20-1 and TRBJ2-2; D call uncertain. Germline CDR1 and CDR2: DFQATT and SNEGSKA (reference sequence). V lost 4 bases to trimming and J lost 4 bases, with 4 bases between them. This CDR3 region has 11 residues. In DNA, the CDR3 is TGCAGTGCTATCCGCACCGGGGAGCTGTTTTTT. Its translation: CSAIRTGELFF.

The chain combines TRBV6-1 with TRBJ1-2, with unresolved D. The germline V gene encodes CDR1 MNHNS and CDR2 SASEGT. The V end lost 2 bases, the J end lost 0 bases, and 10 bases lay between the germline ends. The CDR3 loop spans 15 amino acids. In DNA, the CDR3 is TGTGCCAGCAGTGAATTTCGACACCCTAACTATGGCTACACCTTC. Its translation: CASSEFRHPNYGYTF.

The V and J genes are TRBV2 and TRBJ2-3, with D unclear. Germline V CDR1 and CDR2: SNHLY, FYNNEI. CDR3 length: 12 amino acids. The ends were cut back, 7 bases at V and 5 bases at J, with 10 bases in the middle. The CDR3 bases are TGTGCCAGCACTAGTAATCTAGATACGCAGTATTTT. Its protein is CASTSNLDTQYF.

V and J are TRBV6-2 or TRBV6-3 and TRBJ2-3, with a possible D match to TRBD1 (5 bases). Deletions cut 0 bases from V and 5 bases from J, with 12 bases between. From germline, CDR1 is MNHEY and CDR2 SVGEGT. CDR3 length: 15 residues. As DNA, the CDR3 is TGTGCCAGCAGTTACTCTTCCCGTCAGGGAGATACGCAGTATTTT. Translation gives CASSYSSRQGDTQYF.

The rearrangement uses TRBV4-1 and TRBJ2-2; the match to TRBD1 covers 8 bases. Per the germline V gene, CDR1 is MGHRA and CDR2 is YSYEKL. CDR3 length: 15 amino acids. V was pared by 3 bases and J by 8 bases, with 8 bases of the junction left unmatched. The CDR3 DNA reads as TGCGCCAGCAGCCAGCATGACAGGGGATCGGGGGAGCTGTTTTTT. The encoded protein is CASSQHDRGSGELFF.

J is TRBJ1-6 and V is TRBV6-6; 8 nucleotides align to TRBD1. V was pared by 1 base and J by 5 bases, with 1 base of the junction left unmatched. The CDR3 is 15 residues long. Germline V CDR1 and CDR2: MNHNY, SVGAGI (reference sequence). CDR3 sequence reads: CASSYLGQDNSPLHF. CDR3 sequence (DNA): TGTGCCAGCAGTTACTTGGGACAGGATAATTCACCCCTCCACTTT.

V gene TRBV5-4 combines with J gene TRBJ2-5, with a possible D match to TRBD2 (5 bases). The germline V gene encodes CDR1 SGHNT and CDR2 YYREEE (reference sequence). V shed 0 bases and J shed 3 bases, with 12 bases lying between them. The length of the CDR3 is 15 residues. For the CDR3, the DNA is TGTGCCAGCAGCTTGGACCTAGAGAGGGAAGAGACCCAGTACTTC. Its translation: CASSLDLEREETQYF.

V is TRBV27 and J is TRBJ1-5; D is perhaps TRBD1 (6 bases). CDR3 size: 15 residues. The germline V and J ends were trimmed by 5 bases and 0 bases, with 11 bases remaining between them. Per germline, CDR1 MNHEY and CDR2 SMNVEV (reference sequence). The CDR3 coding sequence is TGTGCCAGCAGTCCTACAGGGTATAGCAATCAGCCCCAGCATTTT. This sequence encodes CASSPTGYSNQPQHF.

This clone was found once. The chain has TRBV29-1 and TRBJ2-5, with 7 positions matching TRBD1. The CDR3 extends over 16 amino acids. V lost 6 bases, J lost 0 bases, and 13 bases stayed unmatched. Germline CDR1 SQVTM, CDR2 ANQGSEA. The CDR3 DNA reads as TGCAGCGTATTAGGGGGCCCTCACCTGTACCAAGAGACCCAGTACTTC. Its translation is CSVLGGPHLYQETQYF.

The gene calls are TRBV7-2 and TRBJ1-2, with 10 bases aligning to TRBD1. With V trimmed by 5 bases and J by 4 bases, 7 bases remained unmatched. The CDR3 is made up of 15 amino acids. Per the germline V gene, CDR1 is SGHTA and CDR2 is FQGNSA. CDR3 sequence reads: CASSGGTGEAYGYTF. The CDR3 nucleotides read TGTGCCAGCAGCGGAGGGACAGGGGAGGCCTATGGCTACACCTTC.

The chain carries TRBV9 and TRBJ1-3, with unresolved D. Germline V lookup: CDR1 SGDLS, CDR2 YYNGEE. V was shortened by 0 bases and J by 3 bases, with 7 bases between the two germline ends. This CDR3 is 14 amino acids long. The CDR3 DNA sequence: TGTGCCAGCAGCGTAGTATCAGATGGAAACACCATATATTTT. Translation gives CASSVVSDGNTIYF.

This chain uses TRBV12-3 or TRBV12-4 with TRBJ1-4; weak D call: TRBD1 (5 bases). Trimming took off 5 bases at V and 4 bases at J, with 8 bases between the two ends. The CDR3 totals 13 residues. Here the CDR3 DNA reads TGTGCCAGCAGTCCGGGACTTAATGAAAAACTGTTTTTT. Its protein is CASSPGLNEKLFF.

CDR3 sequence reads: CASSPGGGDTQYF. The CDR3 DNA follows: TGTGCCAGCAGCCCCGGCGGGGGAGATACGCAGTATTTT. The genes are TRBV7-2 and TRBJ2-3, with 7 nucleotides matching TRBD2. The germline CDR1 and CDR2 sequences are SGHTA and FQGNSA. J gave up 5 bases and V 5 bases, and 4 bases lay outside the gene matches. The CDR3 runs 13 residues.

The CDR3 DNA is TGTGCCAGCAGTTCAACATTGACCTACGAGCAGTACTTC. Encoded protein: CASSSTLTYEQYF. The chain has TRBV7-9 and TRBJ2-7; no reliable D call. Germline assignment: CDR1 SEHNR and CDR2 FQNEAQ (reference sequence). V was trimmed by 6 bases and J by 2 bases, leaving 11 bases between them. This CDR3 has 13 amino acids. Drawing the rest from reference TRBV7-9 and TRBJ2-7, the complete variable domain is DTGVSQNPRHKITKRGQNVTFRCDPISEHNRLYWYRQTLGQGPEFLTYFQNEAQLEKSRLLSDRFSAERPKGSFSTLEIQRTEQGDSAMYLCASSSTLTYEQYFGPGTRLTVT.

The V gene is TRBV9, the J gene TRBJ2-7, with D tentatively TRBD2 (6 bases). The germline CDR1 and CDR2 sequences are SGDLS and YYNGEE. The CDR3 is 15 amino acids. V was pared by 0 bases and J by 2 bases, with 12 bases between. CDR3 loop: CASSVGDWGTYEQYF. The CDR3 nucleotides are TGTGCCAGCAGCGTAGGGGACTGGGGAACCTACGAGCAGTACTTC.

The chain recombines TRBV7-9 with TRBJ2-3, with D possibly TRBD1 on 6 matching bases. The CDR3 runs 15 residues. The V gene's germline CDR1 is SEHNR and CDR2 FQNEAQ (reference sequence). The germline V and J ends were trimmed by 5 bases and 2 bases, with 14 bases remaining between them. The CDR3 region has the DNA TGTGCCAGCAGCGCCGGACAGACCCCCACAGATACGCAGTATTTT. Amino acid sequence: CASSAGQTPTDTQYF.

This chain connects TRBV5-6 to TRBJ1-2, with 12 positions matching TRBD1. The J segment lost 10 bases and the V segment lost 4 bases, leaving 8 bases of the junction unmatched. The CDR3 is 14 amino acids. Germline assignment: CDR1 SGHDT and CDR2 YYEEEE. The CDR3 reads CASSAGTGGLAYTF. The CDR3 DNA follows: TGTGCCAGCAGCGCCGGGACAGGGGGCCTAGCCTACACCTTC.